The T cell receptor beta chain described here comes from a study of blood T cell repertoires in COVID-19. Germline V CDR1 and CDR2: LNHDA, SQIVND (reference sequence). Trimming took off 5 bases at V and 5 bases at J, with 18 bases between the two ends. The CDR3 has 15 residues. Assay: immunoSEQ multiplex PCR; the TCRdb copy retains only in-frame clones and omits some. The repertoire holds 250,000 to 300,000 clones, with less than 85% as singletons. The TCR comes from a man in his fifties or sixties who had recovered from COVID-19. The sequencing sample was made of peripheral blood. The rearrangement joins TRBV19 to TRBJ1-1; the D gene is possibly TRBD1 (6 bases). The CDR3 here is CASSLGGGARTEAFF. The CDR3 nucleotides are TGTGCCAGTAGTCTGGGCGGGGGCGCGAGGACTGAAGCTTTCTTT.